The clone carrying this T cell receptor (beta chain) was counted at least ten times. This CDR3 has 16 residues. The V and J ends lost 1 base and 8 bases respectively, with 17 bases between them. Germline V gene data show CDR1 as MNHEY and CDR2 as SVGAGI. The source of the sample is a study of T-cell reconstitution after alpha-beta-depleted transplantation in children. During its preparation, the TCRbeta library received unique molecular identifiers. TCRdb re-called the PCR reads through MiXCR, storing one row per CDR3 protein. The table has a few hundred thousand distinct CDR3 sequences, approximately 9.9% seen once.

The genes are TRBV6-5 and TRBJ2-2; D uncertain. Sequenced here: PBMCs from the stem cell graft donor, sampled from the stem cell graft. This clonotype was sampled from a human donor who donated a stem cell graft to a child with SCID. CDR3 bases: TGTGCCAGCAGTTACTATGGCCCTTCAGCGAAAGGGGAGCTGTTTTTT. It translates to CASSYYGPSAKGELFF.